Each of the 29 T cell receptor beta chains below was sequenced from the same sample in a study of cytomegalovirus exposure and HLA in healthy donors. Primers included in the PCR were 60 Vbeta and 13 Jbeta primers. Assay: immunoSEQ multiplex PCR; the TCRdb copy retains only in-frame clones and omits some. The sample lists some 200,000 clones, around 80% occurring once. The sample comprised PBMCs. The receptor source for this set is a girl aged 2-9 years in good health and CMV-seronegative.

The chain employs TRBV29-1 and TRBJ1-1, with D possibly being TRBD1 (6 bases). V lost 5 bases to trimming and J lost 6 bases, with 10 bases between them. The CDR3 covers 11 residues. Germline-derived CDR1 and CDR2 are SQVTM and ANQGSEA. The DNA of the CDR3 is TGCAGCGTTAGGCAGGGGTCTGAAGCTTTCTTT. Amino acids: CSVRQGSEAFF.

V usage is TRBV25-1 and J usage is TRBJ2-2; 9 nucleotides agree with TRBD2. There are 16 residues in the CDR3. Per the germline V gene, CDR1 is MGHDK and CDR2 is SYGVNS. The trim removed 2 bases at V and 8 bases at J, leaving 9 bases unmatched. The CDR3 loop is CASSEAGGPSPGELFF. CDR3 bases: TGTGCCAGCAGTGAAGCGGGGGGGCCCAGCCCGGGGGAGCTGTTTTTT.

V is TRBV5-5 and J is TRBJ1-2, with D uncertain. The CDR3 length is 17 residues. CDR1 and CDR2 (germline): SGHKS, YYEKEE (reference sequence). The V end was cut by 4 bases, the J end by 4 bases, with 23 bases between. The CDR3 nucleotides read TGTGCCAGCAGCCCGTTCGGAGAGGGCAGTTCGCGCTATGGCTACACCTTC. Its translation is CASSPFGEGSSRYGYTF.

This chain connects TRBV6-6 to TRBJ1-4; perhaps TRBD1 as D (5 bases). Trimming cost V 6 bases and J 8 bases, with 10 bases left between them. Germline V gene sequence: CDR1 MNHNY, CDR2 SVGAGI (reference sequence). This CDR3 contains 12 residues. CDR3 DNA sequence: TGTGCCAGCAGACTACAGGAAGAAAAACTGTTTTTT. This translates into CASRLQEEKLFF.

This clone was recorded once. One end of the junction fails to match germline, which may point to a read error. This chain uses TRBV6-1 with TRBJ2-7; TRBD1 agrees at 9 bases. Germline values: CDR1 MNHNS, CDR2 SASEGT. The CDR3 extends over 10 amino acids. The CDR3 region has the DNA TGTGCCAGCAGTGAACCGGGACAGGGTTTC. Translating it yields CASSEPGQGF.

The chain joins TRBV14 to TRBJ1-2; the D gene is possibly TRBD1 (5 bases). The CDR3 runs 14 residues. Germline V gene lookup returns CDR1 SGHDN and CDR2 FVKESK. The germline V and J ends were trimmed by 4 bases and 8 bases, with 17 bases remaining between them. In DNA form, the CDR3 reads TGTGCCAGCAGCCGCCAGGAATCAGGGTACGGCTACACCTTC. Translating it yields CASSRQESGYGYTF.

V and J are TRBV7-9 and TRBJ1-2, with a tentative D call TRBD1 (5 bases). Germline loops: CDR1 SEHNR, CDR2 FQNEAQ (reference sequence). Trimming left V 1 base short and J 8 bases short, with 26 bases between. The CDR3 runs 18 residues. The CDR3 coding sequence is TGTGCCAGCAGCTTAGGAAGTTCAGGGCCTCCGCGGGGGTACGGCTACACCTTC. Encoded protein: CASSLGSSGPPRGYGYTF.

The rearrangement joins TRBV27 to TRBJ2-5, with 8 positions matching TRBD1. TRBJ2-7 explains the end of the DNA better; the J call may be wrong. There are 15 residues in the CDR3. CDR1 and CDR2 (germline): MNHEY, SMNVEV (reference sequence). CDR3 sequence reads: CASSLARGPGYEQYF. DNA for the CDR3: TGTGCCAGCAGTTTGGCCAGGGGGCCGGGGTACGAGCAGTACTTC.

The rearrangement links TRBV7-9 to TRBJ1-3; a possible D gene is TRBD1 (6 bases). The V end lost 1 base, the J end lost 0 bases, and 7 bases lay between the germline ends. This CDR3 has 15 residues. The V gene's germline CDR1 is SEHNR and CDR2 FQNEAQ (reference sequence). The CDR3 nucleotides are TGTGCCAGCAGCTTAGGGACAGTCTCTGGAAACACCATATATTTT. Translating it yields CASSLGTVSGNTIYF.

The gene calls are TRBV6-1 and TRBJ2-7, with a tentative D call TRBD1 (6 bases). CDR3 length equals 13 residues. Germline CDR1 reads MNHNS; CDR2 reads SASEGT. V lost 9 bases and J 1 base, leaving 13 bases between the germline ends. The CDR3 loop is CASNGQTSYEQYF. DNA of the CDR3: TGTGCCAGTAACGGACAGACATCCTACGAGCAGTACTTC.

The chain has TRBV5-1 and TRBJ2-2, with D perhaps matching TRBD2 (5 bases). Trimming removed 2 bases from V and 11 bases from J, with 16 bases in between. This CDR3 comprises 14 residues. Per the germline V gene, CDR1 is SGHRS and CDR2 is YFSETQ. This CDR3 reads CASSFARSGGELFF. The CDR3 DNA follows: TGCGCCAGCAGCTTCGCCAGGAGTGGAGGCGAGCTGTTTTTT.

The chain uses TRBV4-1 and TRBJ2-3, with 9 nucleotides matching TRBD2. V lost 4 bases and J lost 6; bases outside the gene matches: 8. CDR1 is MGHRA and CDR2 is YSYEKL in the germline V gene. This CDR3 spans 15 amino acids. The CDR3 spells CASSRLAGVEDTQYF. The CDR3, as DNA: TGCGCCAGCAGCCGATTAGCGGGGGTAGAGGATACGCAGTATTTT.

V is TRBV19 and J is TRBJ2-3, with D unclear. Germline V gives CDR1 LNHDA, CDR2 SQIVND (reference sequence). The CDR3 contains 15 residues. Between the trimmed V and J ends, which lost 3 bases and 0 bases, there was a span of 10 bases. This CDR3 reads CASSIVPVSTDTQYF. The CDR3 nucleotides are TGTGCCAGTAGTATCGTTCCCGTTAGCACAGATACGCAGTATTTT.

The chain recombines TRBV19 with TRBJ1-5; a possible D gene is TRBD1 (5 bases). Germline CDR1 reads LNHDA; CDR2 reads SQIVND (reference sequence). CDR3 length: 17 amino acids. Trimming took 6 bases from V and 3 from J, leaving 21 bases between them. CDR3 sequence reads: CASSDLDLTASNQPQHF. Written as DNA, the CDR3 is TGTGCCAGTAGCGACCTTGACTTGACAGCTTCCAATCAGCCCCAGCATTTT. Supplemented by reference TRBV19 and TRBJ1-5, the full variable domain reads DGGITQSPKYLFRKEGQNVTLSCEQNLNHDAMYWYRQDPGQGLRLIYYSQIVNDFQKGDIAEGYSVSREKKESFPLTVTSAQKNPTAFYLCASSDLDLTASNQPQHFGDGTRLSIL.

This clone has more than one count but fewer than ten. V usage is TRBV4-1 and J usage is TRBJ1-5; 8 bases are a match to TRBD1. CDR1 and CDR2 from the germline V gene are MGHRA and YSYEKL. The CDR3 covers 17 residues. V trimming: 1 base; J trimming: 1 base; junction bases outside the gene matches: 6. CDR3 sequence reads: CASSQGGQALSNQPQHF. CDR3 nucleotides: TGCGCCAGCAGCCAAGGGGGACAGGCTTTGAGCAATCAGCCCCAGCATTTT.

This clone has just a few counts. This chain links TRBV5-1 with TRBJ1-5; tentative D call: TRBD1 (6 bases). The CDR3 extends over 16 amino acids. Deletions cut 0 bases from V and 3 bases from J, with 13 bases between. Per the germline V gene, CDR1 is SGHRS and CDR2 is YFSETQ. The CDR3 reads CASSLGTGSTNQPQHF. CDR3 in DNA: TGCGCCAGCAGCTTGGGCACAGGGAGTACCAATCAGCCCCAGCATTTT. The variable domain in full, completed from reference TRBV5-1 and TRBJ1-5, reads KAGVTQTPRYLIKTRGQQVTLSCSPISGHRSVSWYQQTPGQGLQFLFEYFSETQRNKGNFPGRFSGRQFSNSRSEMNVSTLELGDSALYLCASSLGTGSTNQPQHFGDGTRLSIL.

This CDR3 is CASSQDSAPGGGTGELFF. CDR3 bases: TGCGCCAGCAGCCAAGATTCCGCCCCCGGCGGGGGAACCGGGGAGCTGTTTTTT. V is TRBV4-1 and J is TRBJ2-2; TRBD2 matches 7 bases. CDR3 length: 18 residues. V shed 0 bases, J shed 5 bases, and the junction held 12 bases outside the gene matches. The germline CDR1 and CDR2 sequences are MGHRA and YSYEKL.

The chain joins TRBV11-2 to TRBJ2-1; 8 nucleotides line up with TRBD2. With V trimmed by 6 bases and J by 4 bases, 8 bases remained unmatched. The CDR3 length is 15 residues. Germline assignment: CDR1 SGHAT and CDR2 FQNNGV. For the CDR3, the DNA is TGTGCCAGCAGGCAAAGCGGGGGTGGTTACAATGAGCAGTTCTTC. Translated: CASRQSGGGYNEQFF.

This clone has just a few counts. The chain employs TRBV10-3 and TRBJ2-2; possible D gene TRBD1, 6 bases. Trimming left V 4 bases short and J 3 bases short, with 9 bases between. Germline values: CDR1 ENHRY, CDR2 SYGVKD. CDR3 length: 14 residues. The CDR3 nucleotides read TGTGCCATCAGTGGACAGGAGCACACCGGGGAGCTGTTTTTT. Its translation: CAISGQEHTGELFF.

V is TRBV2 and J is TRBJ1-1; weak D call: TRBD1 (6 bases). Between the trimmed V and J ends, which lost 6 bases and 2 bases, there was a span of 13 bases. The CDR3 is 14 residues long. Germline V gene sequence: CDR1 SNHLY, CDR2 FYNNEI. This chain's CDR3 is CASRSDSYNTEAFF. CDR3 nucleotide sequence: TGTGCCAGCAGGTCGGACAGTTATAACACTGAAGCTTTCTTT.

This clone was seen a single time. V is TRBV7-9 and J is TRBJ2-1; D is perhaps TRBD1 (5 bases). CDR3 size: 15 residues. CDR1 is SEHNR, CDR2 FQNEAQ, per germline (reference sequence). V shed 2 bases and J shed 6 bases, with 14 bases lying between them. CDR3 amino acids: CASSLRPTRGNEQFF. The DNA of the CDR3 is TGTGCCAGCAGCTTAAGGCCCACAAGGGGCAATGAGCAGTTCTTC.

This clone has just a few counts. The chain has TRBV6-4 and TRBJ2-2, with 7 nucleotides matching TRBD2. The J segment lost 5 bases and the V segment lost 2 bases, leaving 2 bases of the junction unmatched. The germline V gene has CDR1 MRHNA and CDR2 SNTAGT. This CDR3 has 14 amino acids. The CDR3 region has the DNA TGTGCCAGCAGTGACGGGGGGGGAACCGGGGAGCTGTTTTTT. Translating gives CASSDGGGTGELFF.

The chain combines TRBV30 with TRBJ2-7, with TRBD1 matching over 7 bases. Losses at the gene ends were 5 bases for V and 0 bases for J; bases not matched to a gene: 7. From germline, CDR1 is GTSNPN and CDR2 SVGIG (reference sequence). The CDR3 is 14 amino acids. The DNA for the CDR3 is TGTGCCTGGGGTAGACAGGGCGGCTCCTACGAGCAGTACTTC. Protein: CAWGRQGGSYEQYF.

The rearrangement links TRBV9 to TRBJ2-7; maybe TRBD1 (6 bases). V lost 0 bases and J 0 bases, leaving 7 bases between the germline ends. The CDR3 is 14 residues long. Germline lookup yields CDR1 SGDLS and CDR2 YYNGEE. CDR3: CASSVGQDSYEQYF. In DNA, the CDR3 is TGTGCCAGCAGCGTAGGACAGGACTCCTACGAGCAGTACTTC. Full variable domain (outside the CDR3, taken from reference TRBV9 and TRBJ2-7): DSGVTQTPKHLITATGQRVTLRCSPRSGDLSVYWYQQSLDQGLQFLIQYYNGEERAKGNILERFSAQQFPDLHSELNLSSLELGDSALYFCASSVGQDSYEQYFGPGTRLTVT.

The V gene is TRBV4-1, the J gene TRBJ2-7, with TRBD1 identical over 8 bases. CDR1 and CDR2 from the germline V gene are MGHRA and YSYEKL. The length of the CDR3 is 13 residues. Losses at the gene ends were 1 base for V and 7 bases for J; bases not matched to a gene: 3. CDR3 nucleotide sequence: TGCGCCAGCAGCCAAGGACAGGGGTTTGAGCAGTACTTC. Translated: CASSQGQGFEQYF.

V is TRBV19 and J is TRBJ2-2, with D unresolved. Trimming removed 4 bases from V and 7 bases from J, with 16 bases in between. This CDR3 is built from 15 residues. Germline CDR1 is LNHDA and CDR2 is SQIVND (reference sequence). CDR3 in DNA: TGTGCCAGTAGTAAGGTTCGAGTAGCTGACGGGGAGCTGTTTTTT. This encodes CASSKVRVADGELFF.

The table lists this clone with a count of one. The V gene is TRBV29-1, the J gene TRBJ1-1, with D perhaps TRBD1 (5 bases). This CDR3 is built from 14 residues. CDR1 is SQVTM, CDR2 ANQGSEA, per germline. The V end was cut by 7 bases, the J end by 5 bases, with 20 bases between. The CDR3 protein is CSAGRGVRGTEAFF. CDR3 DNA: TGCAGCGCGGGCCGGGGGGTCCGGGGGACTGAAGCTTTCTTT. The variable domain in full, completed from reference TRBV29-1 and TRBJ1-1, reads SAVISQKPSRDICQRGTSLTIQCQVDSQVTMMFWYRQQPGQSLTLIATANQGSEATYESGFVIDKFPISRPNLTFSTLTVSNMSPEDSSIYLCSAGRGVRGTEAFFGQGTRLTVV.

The chain uses TRBV28 and TRBJ2-7; TRBD2 agrees at 9 bases. J gave up 3 bases and V 6 bases, and 6 bases lay outside the gene matches. Germline CDR1 MDHEN, CDR2 SYDVKM. The CDR3 has 14 amino acids. CDR3 sequence (DNA): TGTGCCAGCAGCTTTAGCGGGAGCTTCTACGAGCAGTACTTC. Protein product: CASSFSGSFYEQYF.

The chain carries TRBV10-2 and TRBJ2-7, with TRBD2 identical over 9 bases. The CDR3 is 16 residues long. The junction had 7 bases not matched to a gene; V was cut back by 0 bases and J by 4 bases. Germline assignment: CDR1 WSHSY and CDR2 SAAADI. CDR3 in amino acids: CASSESKSGGLYEQYF. The CDR3 DNA is TGCGCCAGCAGTGAGTCGAAGAGCGGGGGGCTTTACGAGCAGTACTTC.